This T cell receptor (beta chain) is drawn from a study of blood T cell repertoires in COVID-19. This CDR3 comprises 15 residues. Trimming took 7 bases from V and 1 from J; bases not matched to a gene: 5. Germline loops: CDR1 MNHEY, CDR2 SVGAGI. Libraries were prepared by immunoSEQ multiplex PCR; TCRdb keeps only in-frame clonotypes and omits some of them. Here the sample spans about 130,000 clones, around nine tenths being singletons. Sequencing used peripheral blood. This chain uses TRBV6-5 with TRBJ2-3; the match to TRBD1 covers 10 bases. This clonotype was sampled from a woman in her 70s with COVID-19, enrolled during active disease. The CDR3 bases are TGTGCCAGCACCGACAGGGGGCGGGGCACAGATACGCAGTATTTT. This encodes CASTDRGRGTDTQYF.